At least ten counts were recorded for the clone carrying this T cell receptor (beta chain). What it recognizes is unknown. With 6 bases removed from V and 6 bases from J, the gap between germline ends came to 9 bases. CDR1 and CDR2 from the germline V gene are ENHRY and SYGVKD. The CDR3 has 12 residues. The sample is drawn from a study of neurological immune-mediated disorders. Findings and caveats of the study: Because no CDR3 amino acid sequences were shared across subjects by expanded clones, private repertoires were suggested in all groups. In HTLV-1-associated myelopathy, TCR clonal expansion was greatest, whereas multiple sclerosis had the least, falling below healthy controls.

Synthesis of cDNA was performed by 5'RACE using 10-nucleotide random UMIs. Via MiXCR, TCRdb re-called the 5' RACE reads, giving one row per CDR3 protein. The sample shows roughly 98,000 distinct CDR3 sequences, less than 15% of them seen only once. Described time point: longitudinal time-point 2. The unsorted libraries were prepared from 2 million PBMCs (stored at -80 C). The sequence was collected from a female donor with HTLV-1-associated myelopathy (HAM/TSP). The rearrangement links TRBV10-3 to TRBJ2-1; D unresolved. What was sequenced was PBMCs. The CDR3 spells CAISNPPNEQFF. For the CDR3, the DNA is TGTGCCATCAGCAACCCTCCCAATGAGCAGTTCTTC.